The subject of this entry is one TCR beta chain. Its antigen remains unidentified. The sample belongs to a study of CD8 T cells in ankylosing spondylitis. Trimming took off 6 bases at V and 4 bases at J, with 13 bases between the two ends. The CDR3 has 14 amino acids. The study's findings and limits: A subset of motif variants has previously been described in the synovial fluid and blood of reactive arthritis. It appeared that ankylosing spondylitis blood was characterized by a TCR beta motif of fewer than ten highly homologous variants. Reportedly, significant enrichment of disease-linked clones occurred in matched ankylosing spondylitis synovial fluid.

TCRdb redid the calling of the 5' RACE reads with MiXCR, one entry per CDR3 protein. The table shows some 130,000 distinct CDR3 sequences, with about 7% occurring only once. The rearrangement links TRBV12-3 or TRBV12-4 to TRBJ2-1, with D uncertain. The material sequenced was blood, either unsorted or a sorted T cell fraction (not recorded which). The source is a female donor with ankylosing spondylitis or in good health (not recorded which). This CDR3 reads CASRGRAPYNEQFF. The CDR3 DNA is TGTGCCAGCAGGGGAAGGGCACCGTACAATGAGCAGTTCTTC.